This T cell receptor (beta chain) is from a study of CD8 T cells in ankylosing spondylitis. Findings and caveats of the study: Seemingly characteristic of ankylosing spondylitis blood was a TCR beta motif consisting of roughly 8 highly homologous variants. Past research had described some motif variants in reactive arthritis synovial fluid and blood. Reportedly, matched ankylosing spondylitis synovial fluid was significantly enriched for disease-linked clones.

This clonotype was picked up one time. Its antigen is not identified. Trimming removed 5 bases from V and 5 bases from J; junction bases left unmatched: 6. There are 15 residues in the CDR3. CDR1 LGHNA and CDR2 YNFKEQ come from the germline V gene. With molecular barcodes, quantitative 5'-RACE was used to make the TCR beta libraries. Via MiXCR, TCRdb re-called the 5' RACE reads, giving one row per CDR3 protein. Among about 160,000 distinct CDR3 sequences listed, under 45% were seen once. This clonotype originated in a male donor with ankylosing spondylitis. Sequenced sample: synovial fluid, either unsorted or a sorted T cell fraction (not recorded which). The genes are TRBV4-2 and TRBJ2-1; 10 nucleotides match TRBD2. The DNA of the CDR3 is TGTGCCAGCAGCGTAGCGGGAGGTTACGACAATGAGCAGTTCTTC. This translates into CASSVAGGYDNEQFF.